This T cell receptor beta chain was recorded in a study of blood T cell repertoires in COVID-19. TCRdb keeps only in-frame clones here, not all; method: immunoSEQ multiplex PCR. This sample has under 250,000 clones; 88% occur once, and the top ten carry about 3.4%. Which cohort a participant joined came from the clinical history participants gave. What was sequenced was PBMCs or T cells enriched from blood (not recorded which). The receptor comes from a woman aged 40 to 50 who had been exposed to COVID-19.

As DNA, the CDR3 is TGTGCCACCAGTGATGTCAGGCATCACTATGGCTACACCTTC. Residues: CATSDVRHHYGYTF. The chain joins TRBV24-1 to TRBJ1-2; D not resolved. This CDR3 comprises 14 residues. Trimming took off 3 bases at V and 3 bases at J, with 10 bases between the two ends. Looked up from germline, CDR1 is KGHDR and CDR2 is SFDVKD.